Each of the 3 T cell receptor beta chains below was sequenced from the same sample in a study of technical replicates of blood from a few donors. Here immunoSEQ multiplex PCR was the method, and the copy in TCRdb shows in-frame clones only, minus some. The sample carries some 58,000 clones, less than 95% recorded once. The sample taken for sequencing was T cells isolated from PBMCs. These receptors originate from a human donor in good health.

The V call is TRBV28, the J call TRBJ2-5; no definite D call. In germline, CDR1 is MDHEN, CDR2 SYDVKM. The CDR3 sequence is 14 residues long. V was cut by 6 bases and J by 2 bases, with 13 bases left in between. CDR3 amino acids: CASSSAGSQETQYF. The CDR3 bases are TGTGCCAGCAGCTCCGCTGGCAGTCAAGAGACCCAGTACTTC. Drawing the rest from reference TRBV28 and TRBJ2-5, the complete variable domain is DVKVTQSSRYLVKRTGEKVFLECVQDMDHENMFWYRQDPGLGLRLIYFSYDVKMKEKGDIPEGYSVSREKKERFSLILESASTNQTSMYLCASSSAGSQETQYFGPGTRLLVL.

The CDR3 DNA reads TGTGCCAGCAGCTTAGAAGGACAGGGGTCCTACGAGCAGTACTTC. Residues: CASSLEGQGSYEQYF. The chain links TRBV11-3 to TRBJ2-7, with 9 bases that match TRBD1. J lost 1 base, V lost 0 bases, and 1 base had no gene match. The CDR3 totals 15 residues. Per the germline V gene, CDR1 is SGHNT and CDR2 is YENEEA.

This clone appeared once. The genes are TRBV28 and TRBJ2-2, with 15 bases that match TRBD2. The junction had 5 bases not matched to a gene; V was cut back by 2 bases and J by 4 bases. Per the germline V gene, CDR1 is MDHEN and CDR2 is SYDVKM. The length of the CDR3 is 18 residues. The CDR3 nucleotides are TGTGCCAGCAGTTTAGCGGGACTAGCGGGAGGAATCACCGGGGAGCTGTTTTTT. Its translation is CASSLAGLAGGITGELFF.